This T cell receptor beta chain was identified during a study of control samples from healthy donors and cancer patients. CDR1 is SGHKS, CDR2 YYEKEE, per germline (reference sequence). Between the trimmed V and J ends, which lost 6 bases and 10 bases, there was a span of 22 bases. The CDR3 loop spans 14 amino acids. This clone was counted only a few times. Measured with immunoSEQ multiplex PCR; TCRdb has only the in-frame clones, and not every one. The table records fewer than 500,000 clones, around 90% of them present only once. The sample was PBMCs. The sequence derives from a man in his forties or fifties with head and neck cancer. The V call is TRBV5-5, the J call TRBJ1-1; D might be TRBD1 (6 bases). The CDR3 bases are TGTGCCAGCACCGACTTAAGGGGGGAAAAGGGAGCTTTCTTT. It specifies CASTDLRGEKGAFF.